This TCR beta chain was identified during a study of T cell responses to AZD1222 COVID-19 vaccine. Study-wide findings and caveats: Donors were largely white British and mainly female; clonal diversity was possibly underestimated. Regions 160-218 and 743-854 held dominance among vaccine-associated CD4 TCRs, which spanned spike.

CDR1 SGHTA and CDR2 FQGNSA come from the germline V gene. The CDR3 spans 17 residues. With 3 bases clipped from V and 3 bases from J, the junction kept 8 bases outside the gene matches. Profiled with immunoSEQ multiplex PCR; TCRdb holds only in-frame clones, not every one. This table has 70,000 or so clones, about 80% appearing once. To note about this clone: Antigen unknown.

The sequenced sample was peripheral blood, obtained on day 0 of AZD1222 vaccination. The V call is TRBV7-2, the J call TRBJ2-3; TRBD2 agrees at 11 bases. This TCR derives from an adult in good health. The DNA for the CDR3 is TGTGCCAGCAGCTTCCCCGGGGCTAGCGGGGGGACAGATACGCAGTATTTT. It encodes CASSFPGASGGTDTQYF.